Listed below are T cell receptor beta chains from one sample, sequenced in a study of blood T cell repertoires in COVID-19. Data came from immunoSEQ multiplex PCR; TCRdb stores just in-frame clones and leaves some out. Seen here are 150,000 or so clones, approximately 80% observed once, and the top ten hold 4.5% to 7.5%. The sequenced sample consisted of PBMCs or T cells enriched from blood (not recorded which). The receptors originated from a man in his forties or fifties who had recovered from COVID-19. CDR3s include the opening cysteine and the closing phenylalanine or tryptophan. Fields, in order: J gene, V gene, CDR3 protein.

TRBJ2-1,TRBV27,CASSSSRQGGVDEQFF
TRBJ1-4,TRBV3-1/TRBV3-2,CASSQVSDKATNEKLFF
TRBJ1-2,TRBV5-6,CASSLGQNYGYTF
TRBJ1-2,TRBV29-1,CSGGGQETFYGYTF
TRBJ1-2,TRBV12-3/TRBV12-4,CASSMAAGYTF
TRBJ1-5,TRBV18,CASSAAEGGGNQPQHF
TRBJ1-2,TRBV3-1/TRBV3-2,CASSQDTGIYGYTF
TRBJ2-1,TRBV29-1,CSVGKGRGGNEQFF
TRBJ2-6,TRBV4-1,CASSLSGTGAPSRANVLTF
TRBJ1-3,TRBV30,CAWSPGGHSGNTIYF
TRBJ1-5,TRBV27,CASSSLTRNQPQHF
TRBJ2-5,TRBV30,CAWSPGGLQETQYF
TRBJ2-3,TRBV9,CASSVDSQGPGLSTRTDTQYF
TRBJ2-2,TRBV5-1,CASSRLAGTGELFF
TRBJ1-1,TRBV29-1,CSVDPGQRDTEAFF
TRBJ2-5,TRBV6-5,CASSYQALQETQYF
TRBJ1-6,TRBV7-6,CASSLQQGWGSPLHF
TRBJ1-5,TRBV5-6,CASTRGRGEPQHF
TRBJ1-2,TRBV27,CASSSLRLVGGYTF
TRBJ2-2,TRBV7-6,CASSLVATALTGELFF
TRBJ1-2,TRBV15,CATSRDYGEGRVGGYTF
TRBJ1-3,TRBV2,CASSAQGKGSGNTIYF
TRBJ1-2,TRBV18,CASSPPRGTPSNYGYTF
TRBJ1-1,TRBV2,CASSGAEAFF
TRBJ2-1,TRBV2,CASSEELEGRLYFEEVYGVKFF
TRBJ1-2,TRBV5-1,CASSLATAGDGYTF
TRBJ1-4,TRBV6-4,CASSDSRGQGKSFEKLFF
TRBJ2-3,TRBV5-5,CASSREGLTQYF
TRBJ1-2,TRBV7-9,CASSFEKNYGYTF
TRBJ2-5,TRBV5-1,CASSLATGGGETQYF
TRBJ2-1,TRBV11-2,CASSFGLAGEFF